This T cell receptor beta chain was sequenced for a study of T cell responses to AZD1222 COVID-19 vaccine. Study-wide points: No day 14 peak samples; only post-peak repertoires were characterized.

Data came from immunoSEQ multiplex PCR; TCRdb stores just in-frame clones and leaves some out. The table has tens of thousands of clones, 80% to 90% seen once. V was cut by 5 bases and J by 8 bases, with 9 bases left in between. Germline CDR1 is MDHEN and CDR2 is SYDVKM. The CDR3 has 12 amino acids. Notes on this clone: Antigen: not known.

The chain carries TRBV28 and TRBJ2-2; TRBD1 is a possible D gene (7 bases). The sample in question was peripheral blood, obtained on day 0 of AZD1222 vaccination. This receptor was taken from an adult in good health. CDR3 DNA sequence: TGTGCCAGCAGTCAGGGGGGAGGGGAGCTGTTTTTT. This codes for CASSQGGGELFF.